This entry is about one T cell receptor (beta chain). Seattle's enrolled individuals joined amid active infection and were then monitored longitudinally. Only in-frame clones appear in the TCRdb table, and some are missing; sequencing was by immunoSEQ multiplex PCR. The data show some 200,000 clones, with about four fifths seen just once and 9.5% to 11% held by the top ten. This sample was included in a study of blood T cell repertoires in COVID-19. Study summary: T cells, B-cell-depleted T cells, or PBMCs provided the cDNA or gDNA that served as material.

The sample consisted of peripheral blood. The sequence was collected from a woman aged 40-49 years with COVID-19, enrolled during active disease.

DNA of the CDR3: TGCAGTCTTTTCTGGGGGGACGAGCAGTACTTC. This encodes CSLFWGDEQYF. This sequence joins TRBV20-1 and TRBJ2-7; D perhaps matches TRBD2 (6 bases). V was trimmed by 8 bases and J by 5 bases, leaving 13 bases between them. From germline, CDR1 is DFQATT and CDR2 SNEGSKA (reference sequence). This CDR3 comprises 11 residues.